The 31 T cell receptor beta chains below all came from one sample that was sequenced in a study of post-analysis software for immune sequencing data (dated by TCRdb to between 2014 and 2017). Beyond this particular receptor, the publication reports: A handful of TRBV segments, including TRBV5-6, TRBV5-1 and TRBV20-1, were significantly more frequent in patients than controls.

Libraries came from PCR. The sequencing machine was an Illumina HiSeq 2500. To reduce PCR and sequencing biases, unique molecular identifiers were built into the TCR beta cDNA libraries. TCRdb reprocessed the public reads (quality trimming at Q25 with fastp, clone calling with MiXCR) and kept in-frame beta chains. Rows are unified per CDR3 protein, each entry keeping the most common DNA and genes. For this sample the table gives 150,000 to 200,000 distinct CDR3 sequences, of which about 29% were detected only once. About 1.6% of the sample is held by the ten biggest clonotypes. These receptors have no known antigen. The sequenced material came from blood. These receptors all come from a girl aged 5-17 years with multiple sclerosis.

To note about this clonotype: Since a much larger clone is just one base distant, this may be a read error. The chain recombines TRBV18 with TRBJ1-2, with D unclear. The germline gives CDR1 KGHSH, CDR2 LQKENI. This CDR3 comprises 13 residues. Here the CDR3 reads CTSSPDAEYGYTF. The CDR3 region has the DNA TGTACCAGCTCACCAGATGCTGAATATGGCTACACCTTC.

This chain uses TRBV3-1 with TRBJ1-1, with D perhaps TRBD1 (5 bases). The ends were cut back, 4 bases at V and 4 bases at J, with 19 bases in the middle. The length of the CDR3 is 16 residues. Germline CDR1 and CDR2: LGHDT and YNNKEL (reference sequence). The chain's CDR3 is CASSPETGTRGTEAFF. The CDR3 DNA follows: TGTGCCAGCAGCCCCGAAACCGGGACGAGGGGCACTGAAGCTTTCTTT.

This chain connects TRBV2 to TRBJ1-5, with 10 bases fitting TRBD1. Germline CDR1 reads SNHLY; CDR2 reads FYNNEI. The CDR3 runs 13 residues. After removal of 6 bases from V and 7 bases from J, the junction contained 3 bases not matched to a gene. The DNA of the CDR3 is TGTGCCAGCAGCTGGACAGGGGGACAGCCCCAGCATTTT. Translated: CASSWTGGQPQHF.

The rearrangement joins TRBV11-2 to TRBJ2-1; 11 nucleotides agree with TRBD2. The CDR3 is made up of 16 amino acids. The ends lost 2 bases at V and 5 bases at J; junction bases unmatched: 5. The germline CDR1 and CDR2 sequences are SGHAT and FQNNGV. The chain's CDR3 is CASSLLGTSGNNEQFF. In DNA form, the CDR3 reads TGTGCCAGCAGCTTACTCGGGACTAGCGGTAACAATGAGCAGTTCTTC.

The chain has TRBV12-3 or TRBV12-4 and TRBJ1-1; D may be TRBD1 (6 bases). The V end lost 7 bases, the J end lost 0 bases, and 12 bases lay between the germline ends. The CDR3 is made up of 14 amino acids. Here the CDR3 reads CASKIGTLNTEAFF. In DNA form, the CDR3 reads TGTGCCAGCAAAATAGGGACACTGAACACTGAAGCTTTCTTT.

On this clonotype: A read error may account for a junction end that differs from germline. Written as DNA, the CDR3 is TGTGCCAGCAGTTTAGACGGGCTGCCGTACAACACCGGGGAGCTGTTTTTT. Encoded protein: CASSLDGLPYNTGELFF. The chain recombines TRBV13 with TRBJ2-2; no definite D call. The CDR3 is 17 residues long. Germline CDR1 is PRHDT and CDR2 is FYEKMQ (reference sequence).

This clonotype was picked up a small number of times. The chain carries TRBV5-1 and TRBJ1-1, with 8 bases matching TRBD1. The V gene's germline CDR1 is SGHRS and CDR2 YFSETQ. Trimming at V came to 4 bases and at J to 0 bases, leaving 5 bases not matched to a gene. There are 15 residues in the CDR3. As DNA, the CDR3 is TGCGCCAGCAGCATCGACAGGGGTCTGAACACTGAAGCTTTCTTT. This codes for CASSIDRGLNTEAFF.

This clonotype was detected only a few times. The rearrangement uses TRBV12-3 or TRBV12-4 and TRBJ2-7; the D gene is possibly TRBD1 (6 bases). Trimming took off 5 bases at V and 6 bases at J, with 17 bases between the two ends. The CDR3 totals 14 residues. The CDR3 bases are TGTGCCAGCAGTCTGAACAGGGCCCTCGGCGAGCAGTACTTC. This translates into CASSLNRALGEQYF.

A note on this clonotype: This may be a read error, as it is one base from a much larger clone. This chain links TRBV18 with TRBJ2-7; 9 nucleotides align to TRBD1. Looked up from germline, CDR1 is KGHSH and CDR2 is LQKENI. This CDR3 region has 15 residues. Here the CDR3 DNA reads TGTGCCGGCTCACCACCGGGACAGGGATCCTACGAGCAGTACTTC. It translates to CAGSPPGQGSYEQYF. The full variable domain, completed using reference TRBV18 and TRBJ2-7, is NAGVMQNPRHLVRRRGQEARLRCSPMKGHSHVYWYRQLPEEGLKFMVYLQKENIIDESGMPKERFSAEFPKEGPSILRIQQVVRGDSAAYFCAGSPPGQGSYEQYFGPGTRLTVT.

This clonotype was counted between two and nine times. CDR3 sequence (DNA): TGTGCCAGCGAGTTACCTTATCTCGACTTGCCCTTGTTAGGGTGCTTAAAAGAGACCCAGTACTTC. It encodes CASELPYLDLPLLGCLKETQYF. V usage is TRBV28 and J usage is TRBJ2-7, with D hard to call. The closer fit of TRBJ2-5 to the DNA end suggests the J call may be wrong. This CDR3 is 22 amino acids long. CDR1 and CDR2 (germline): MDHEN, SYDVKM.

This clonotype was counted at least ten times. CDR3 sequence reads: CASSREGRGGHYEQYF. The CDR3 DNA follows: TGTGCCAGCAGCCGCGAAGGGAGAGGCGGTCACTACGAGCAGTACTTC. V gene TRBV5-8 combines with J gene TRBJ2-7; D possibly corresponds to TRBD2 (5 bases). Germline V gives CDR1 SGHTS, CDR2 YDEGEE. V was clipped by 4 bases and J by 3 bases, with 20 bases between them. The CDR3 loop spans 16 amino acids.

The rearrangement links TRBV7-8 to TRBJ2-7; 8 nucleotides agree with TRBD1. Germline assignment: CDR1 SGHVS and CDR2 FQNEAQ. The CDR3 covers 15 residues. Trimming cost V 7 bases and J 2 bases; bases outside gene matches: 10. CDR3 sequence reads: CASIEGWTGPYEQYF. DNA for the CDR3: TGTGCCAGCATCGAGGGGTGGACAGGGCCCTACGAGCAGTACTTC.

This clonotype showed up just a few times. This could be a read error, since a much larger clone is one nucleotide away. CDR3 in amino acids: CASSWAGYQNIQYF. DNA for the CDR3: TGCGCCAGCAGCTGGGCAGGGTACCAAAACATTCAGTACTTC. This sequence joins TRBV5-1 and TRBJ2-4, with D maybe TRBD1 (5 bases). Trimming removed 3 bases at V and 5 bases at J, with 12 bases between. This CDR3 has 14 amino acids. Germline CDR1 reads SGHRS; CDR2 reads YFSETQ.

This clonotype was observed at least ten times. This chain joins TRBV4-1 and TRBJ2-5, with D possibly TRBD1 on 5 matching bases. Trimming removed 4 bases at V and 3 bases at J, with 12 bases between. Germline assignment: CDR1 MGHRA and CDR2 YSYEKL. This CDR3 contains 14 residues. The CDR3 loop reads CASSREGAEETQYF. In DNA, the CDR3 is TGCGCCAGCAGCCGTGAAGGGGCGGAAGAGACCCAGTACTTC.

This clonotype showed up many times. V usage is TRBV28 and J usage is TRBJ2-5; 13 bases fit TRBD2. Germline-derived CDR1 and CDR2 are MDHEN and SYDVKM. The CDR3 covers 14 residues. Losses at the gene ends were 6 bases for V and 3 bases for J; bases not matched to a gene: 1. The CDR3 nucleotides are TGTGCCAGCAGCGGGACTAGCGGGGAAGAGACCCAGTACTTC. This codes for CASSGTSGEETQYF.

This clonotype was observed a single time. A single base separates this from a much larger clone, so it may be a read error. The rearrangement joins TRBV7-9 to TRBJ2-1; 9 nucleotides agree with TRBD1. Trimming cost V 5 bases and J 6 bases; bases outside gene matches: 5. CDR1 and CDR2 (germline): SEHNR, FQNEAQ (reference sequence). This CDR3 has 14 amino acids. The CDR3 region is CASSADRGGNEQFF. For the CDR3, the DNA is TGTGCCAGCAGCGCCGACAGGGGGGGCAATGAGCAGTTCTTC.

This clonotype was observed at least ten times. The genes are TRBV6-4 and TRBJ1-2, with D uncertain. The CDR3 runs to 11 residues. Between the trimmed V and J ends, which lost 5 bases and 8 bases, there was a span of 9 bases. Germline CDR1 is MRHNA and CDR2 is SNTAGT. The CDR3 sequence: CASSLVRGYTF. The CDR3 coding sequence is TGTGCCAGCAGTTTGGTACGGGGCTACACCTTC.

This clonotype was counted many times. The chain employs TRBV7-9 and TRBJ1-2; 8 bases map to TRBD1. J gave up 8 bases and V 5 bases, and 13 bases lay outside the gene matches. CDR1 SEHNR and CDR2 FQNEAQ come from the germline V gene (reference sequence). The CDR3 runs to 15 residues. CDR3 sequence (DNA): TGTGCCAGCAGCGTTTCAACAGGGGGAATGGTGGGCTACACCTTC. It yields the protein CASSVSTGGMVGYTF.

V usage is TRBV6-5 and J usage is TRBJ2-2; D might be TRBD1 (5 bases). The CDR3 runs to 13 residues. Trimming pared 7 bases from V and 4 bases from J, leaving 10 bases between. Germline CDR1 is MNHEY and CDR2 is SVGAGI. The CDR3 DNA reads TGTGCCAGCACTCGCCAGGGCACCGGGGAGCTGTTTTTT. Translated, it gives CASTRQGTGELFF.

This clonotype was found many times. The CDR3 loop is CASSLAPNRGYTF. CDR3 in DNA: TGTGCCAGCAGCTTAGCCCCCAACCGGGGCTACACCTTC. This sequence joins TRBV7-2 and TRBJ1-2; D unclear. V lost 0 bases, J lost 8 bases, and 10 bases lay in between. Germline V gene data show CDR1 as SGHTA and CDR2 as FQGNSA. CDR3 length: 13 residues.

In this sample, this clonotype turned up a few times. This chain joins TRBV28 and TRBJ1-6; tentatively, D is TRBD1 (5 bases). The V and J ends lost 3 bases and 5 bases respectively, with 8 bases between them. Germline V lookup: CDR1 MDHEN, CDR2 SYDVKM. This CDR3 contains 14 residues. CDR3 sequence reads: CASSLAGDNSPLHF. The CDR3 DNA sequence: TGTGCCAGCAGTTTGGCGGGGGATAATTCACCCCTCCACTTT. The full variable domain, its missing parts supplied by reference TRBV28 and TRBJ1-6, is DVKVTQSSRYLVKRTGEKVFLECVQDMDHENMFWYRQDPGLGLRLIYFSYDVKMKEKGDIPEGYSVSREKKERFSLILESASTNQTSMYLCASSLAGDNSPLHFGNGTRLTVT.

The J gene is TRBJ2-7, the V gene TRBV19; D perhaps matches TRBD1 (5 bases). The CDR3 contains 17 residues. From germline, CDR1 is LNHDA and CDR2 SQIVND (reference sequence). Trimming removed 1 base at V and 7 bases at J, with 23 bases between. The CDR3 sequence: CASSIGGRLLSYNEQYF. The CDR3 nucleotides read TGTGCCAGTAGTATAGGGGGCCGGCTACTCTCCTACAATGAGCAGTACTTC.

With respect to this clonotype: With a much larger clone just one base away, this may be a read error. The chain recombines TRBV6-5 with TRBJ2-5; D might be TRBD1 or TRBD2, each matching 6 bases. Per germline, CDR1 MNHEY and CDR2 SVGAGI. This CDR3 spans 13 amino acids. V lost 6 bases to trimming and J lost 7 bases, with 15 bases between them. The CDR3 nucleotides are TGTGCCAGCAGATCAGGGGCCGGGGGGACCCAGTACTTC. Translation gives CASRSGAGGTQYF.

This clonotype has more than one count but fewer than ten. This chain links TRBV6-6 with TRBJ1-6; possibly TRBD1 for D (6 bases). V lost 2 bases and J 7 bases, leaving 9 bases between the germline ends. Germline CDR1 reads MNHNY; CDR2 reads SVGAGI (reference sequence). The CDR3 length is 14 residues. The CDR3 loop reads CASSYGQKNSPLHF. CDR3 DNA sequence: TGTGCCAGCAGTTACGGACAGAAGAATTCACCCCTCCACTTT.

This clonotype was picked up a small number of times. This sequence joins TRBV2 and TRBJ1-5; 7 bases line up with TRBD1. The trim removed 6 bases at V and 7 bases at J, leaving 6 bases unmatched. Germline V lookup: CDR1 SNHLY, CDR2 FYNNEI. This CDR3 is built from 13 residues. The CDR3, as DNA: TGTGCCAGCAGGAGAGGGACAGTCCAGCCCCAGCATTTT. Encoded protein: CASRRGTVQPQHF.

This clonotype was recorded once. A read error may explain this, as a much larger clone is one base away. The chain combines TRBV20-1 with TRBJ2-7, with TRBD2 as a possible D gene (6 bases). Germline CDR1 reads DFQATT; CDR2 reads SNEGSKA (reference sequence). With 2 bases removed from V and 7 bases from J, the gap between germline ends came to 15 bases. CDR3 length: 13 residues. CDR3 DNA: TGCAGTGCTAGACTAGCGTCCTACAATGAGCAGTACTTC. This encodes CSARLASYNEQYF.

As to this clonotype: A read error may explain this, as a much larger clone is one base away. This chain joins TRBV4-1 and TRBJ2-1; D gene uncertain. CDR3 size: 11 residues. The germline V gene has CDR1 MGHRA and CDR2 YSYEKL. The CDR3 is CGSSLDNEQFF. The CDR3 DNA is TGCGGCAGCAGCCTAGACAATGAGCAGTTCTTC.

This clonotype has just a few counts. The chain couples TRBV20-1 to TRBJ2-7; TRBD2 is a possible D gene (7 bases). The CDR3 runs 13 residues. Germline-derived CDR1 and CDR2 are DFQATT and SNEGSKA (reference sequence). The V end was cut by 6 bases, the J end by 0 bases, with 12 bases between. This CDR3 reads CSAGGGGSYEQYF. CDR3 in DNA: TGCAGTGCCGGGGGCGGGGGCTCCTACGAGCAGTACTTC.

This clonotype appeared many times. The chain joins TRBV5-1 to TRBJ2-7; the match to TRBD1 covers 9 bases. The J segment lost 4 bases and the V segment lost 2 bases, leaving 10 bases of the junction unmatched. This CDR3 is built from 16 residues. Germline V lookup: CDR1 SGHRS, CDR2 YFSETQ. The CDR3: CASSFSTGGAFYEQYF. CDR3 DNA: TGCGCCAGCAGCTTCTCTACAGGGGGCGCGTTTTACGAGCAGTACTTC.

This clonotype occurred many times. This chain connects TRBV12-3 or TRBV12-4 to TRBJ2-7, with a tentative D call TRBD1 (6 bases). The CDR3 totals 12 residues. Trimming left V 3 bases short and J 7 bases short, with 10 bases between. The CDR3 region is CASSFLTGEQYF. DNA for the CDR3: TGTGCCAGCAGTTTCCTTACAGGGGAGCAGTACTTC.

This clonotype has only a few counts. The chain has TRBV2 and TRBJ2-3; perhaps TRBD2 as D (6 bases). Germline CDR1 reads SNHLY; CDR2 reads FYNNEI. The CDR3 is made up of 17 amino acids. V lost 5 bases and J lost 2, with 20 bases in between. The CDR3 nucleotides read TGTGCCAGCAGTCCACGAAGAGCGGGTCGTAACACAGATACGCAGTATTTT. Translation: CASSPRRAGRNTDTQYF.